The following is a TCR beta chain sequence with its context. This entry comes from a study of memory CD8 T cells in hepatitis C reinfection. Study-level information: Chronic HCV followed reinfection in two donors who cleared primary infection. Samples before reinfection came 55 to 20 weeks prior to detection.

Germline CDR1 reads SEHNR; CDR2 reads FQNEAQ (reference sequence). The CDR3 length is 17 residues. V shed 1 base, J shed 1 base, and the junction held 2 bases outside the gene matches. TCRdb's table, derived via immunoSEQ multiplex PCR, lists solely in-frame clones and lacks some. Altogether more than 45,000 clones are present, roughly 91% being singletons, with the ten largest covering roughly 1%. The sample's time point: pre-reinfection, 55 to 20 weeks before reinfection detection. No in vitro expansion preceded TCR sequencing of the sorted cells. People who inject drugs from Montreal's HEPCO study were the donors. Total naive CD8 T cells were sorted as viable CD3+ CD8+ CD45RO- cells from a couple of donors.

The chain uses TRBV7-9 and TRBJ2-6; 9 bases are shared with TRBD1. The receptor was isolated from a man younger than 30 with hepatitis C virus infection. The sequencing input was naive CD8+ T cells sorted from blood. CDR3 nucleotide sequence: TGTGCCAGCAGCTTAGGGACAGGGGCTTCTGGGGCCAACGTCCTGACTTTC. It translates to CASSLGTGASGANVLTF.